This T cell receptor (beta chain) was identified during a study of blood T cells in healthy people across ages. Every donor gave 8.5 to 10 milliliters of peripheral blood. For the second PCR, which ran for roughly 6 to 12 cycles, a sample-barcoded 5' primer and a J-beta primer mix were used. In TCRdb, the 5' RACE reads were re-called with MiXCR into one record per CDR3 protein. This table has 1.2 million to 1.5 million distinct CDR3 sequences, 42% appearing once. The CDR3 runs 15 residues. The germline V gene encodes CDR1 SGHTA and CDR2 FQGTGA. The receptor was derived from a woman between 18 and 29 years old in good health. Sequencing input: blood. The chain has TRBV7-3 and TRBJ2-4; TRBD2 might be the D (6 bases). Near its end, the DNA agrees better with TRBJ2-7, so the J call may be wrong. CDR3 nucleotides: TGTGCCAGCAGCTTAGGGACTCAGGGAAGGAACGAGCAGTACTTC. Translating it yields CASSLGTQGRNEQYF.